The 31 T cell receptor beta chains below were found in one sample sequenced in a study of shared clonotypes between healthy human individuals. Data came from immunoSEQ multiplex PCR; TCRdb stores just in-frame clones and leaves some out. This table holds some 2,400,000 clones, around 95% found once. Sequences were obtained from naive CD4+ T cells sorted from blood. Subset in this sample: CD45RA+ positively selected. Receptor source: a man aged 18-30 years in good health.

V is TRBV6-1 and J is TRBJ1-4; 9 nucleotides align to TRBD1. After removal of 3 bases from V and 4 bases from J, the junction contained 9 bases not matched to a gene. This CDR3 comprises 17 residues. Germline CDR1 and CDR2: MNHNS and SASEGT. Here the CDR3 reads CASSEGQGQLRNEKLFF. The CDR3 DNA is TGTGCCAGCAGTGAGGGACAGGGACAACTCCGTAATGAAAAACTGTTTTTT.

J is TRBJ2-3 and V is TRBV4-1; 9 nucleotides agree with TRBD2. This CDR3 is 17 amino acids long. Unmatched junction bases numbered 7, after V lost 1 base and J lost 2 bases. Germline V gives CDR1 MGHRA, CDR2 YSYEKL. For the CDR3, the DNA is TGCGCCAGCAGCCAAGTTCTAGCGGGGCTCTCCACAGATACGCAGTATTTT. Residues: CASSQVLAGLSTDTQYF.

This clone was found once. CDR3 residues: CASSVAGRGLFF. Here the CDR3 DNA reads TGTGCCAGCAGCGTAGCAGGGAGGGGGCTTTTCTTT. The chain is built from TRBV9 and TRBJ1-1; 7 bases line up with TRBD1. This CDR3 has 12 residues. V was clipped by 0 bases and J by 13 bases; unmatched bases: 6. Germline V gives CDR1 SGDLS, CDR2 YYNGEE.

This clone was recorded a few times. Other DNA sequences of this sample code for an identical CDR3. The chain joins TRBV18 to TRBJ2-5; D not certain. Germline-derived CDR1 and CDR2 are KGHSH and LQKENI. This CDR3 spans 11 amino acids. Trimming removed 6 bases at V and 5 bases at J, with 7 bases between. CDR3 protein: CASSSGETQYF. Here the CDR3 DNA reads TGTGCCAGCTCGTCCGGGGAGACCCAGTACTTC. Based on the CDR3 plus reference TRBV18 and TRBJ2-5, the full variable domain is NAGVMQNPRHLVRRRGQEARLRCSPMKGHSHVYWYRQLPEEGLKFMVYLQKENIIDESGMPKERFSAEFPKEGPSILRIQQVVRGDSAAYFCASSSGETQYFGPGTRLLVL.

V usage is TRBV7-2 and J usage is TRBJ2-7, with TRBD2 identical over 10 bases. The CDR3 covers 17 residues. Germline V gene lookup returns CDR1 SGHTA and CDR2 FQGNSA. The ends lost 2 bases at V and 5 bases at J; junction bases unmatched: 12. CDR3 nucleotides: TGTGCCAGCAGCTTATTTGCCCCATCTAGCGGGAGTAACGAGCAGTACTTC. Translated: CASSLFAPSSGSNEQYF. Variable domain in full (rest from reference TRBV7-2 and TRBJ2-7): GAGVSQSPSNKVTEKGKDVELRCDPISGHTALYWYRQSLGQGLEFLIYFQGNSAPDKSGLPSDRFSAERTGGSVSTLTIQRTQQEDSAVYLCASSLFAPSSGSNEQYFGPGTRLTVT.

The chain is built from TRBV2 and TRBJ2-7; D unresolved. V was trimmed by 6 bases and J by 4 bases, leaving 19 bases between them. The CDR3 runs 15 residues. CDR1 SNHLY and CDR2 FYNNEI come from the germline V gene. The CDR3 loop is CASRLRALGQYEQYF. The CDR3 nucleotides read TGTGCCAGCAGGCTAAGAGCTCTAGGCCAATACGAGCAGTACTTC.

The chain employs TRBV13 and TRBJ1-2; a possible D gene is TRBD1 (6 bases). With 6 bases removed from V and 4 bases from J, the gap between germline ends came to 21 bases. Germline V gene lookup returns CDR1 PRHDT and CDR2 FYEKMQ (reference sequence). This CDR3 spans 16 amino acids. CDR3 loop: CASRRGVHPTSYGYTF. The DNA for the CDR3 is TGTGCCAGCAGAAGGGGGGTCCACCCGACGTCCTATGGCTACACCTTC.

This chain's CDR3 is CASSPPGQAQVPGANVLTF. The CDR3 bases are TGCGCCAGCAGCCCTCCGGGACAGGCCCAGGTCCCTGGGGCCAACGTCCTGACTTTC. The chain links TRBV4-1 to TRBJ2-6; 8 bases agree with TRBD1. This CDR3 has 19 amino acids. Germline assignment: CDR1 MGHRA and CDR2 YSYEKL. Trimming cost V 4 bases and J 2 bases; bases outside gene matches: 13.

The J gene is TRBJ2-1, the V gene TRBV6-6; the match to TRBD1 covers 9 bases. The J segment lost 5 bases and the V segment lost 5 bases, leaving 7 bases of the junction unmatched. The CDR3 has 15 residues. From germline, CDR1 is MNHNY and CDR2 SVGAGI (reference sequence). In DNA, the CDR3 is TGTGCCAGCAGTAAACCGGGACAGGGCGACAATGAGCAGTTCTTC. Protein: CASSKPGQGDNEQFF.

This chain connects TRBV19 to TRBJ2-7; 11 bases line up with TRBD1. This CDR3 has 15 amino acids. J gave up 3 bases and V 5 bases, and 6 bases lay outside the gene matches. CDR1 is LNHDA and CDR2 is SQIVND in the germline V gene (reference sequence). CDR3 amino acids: CASSFSGTGGYEQYF. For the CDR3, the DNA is TGTGCCAGTAGTTTTTCCGGGACAGGGGGCTACGAGCAGTACTTC.

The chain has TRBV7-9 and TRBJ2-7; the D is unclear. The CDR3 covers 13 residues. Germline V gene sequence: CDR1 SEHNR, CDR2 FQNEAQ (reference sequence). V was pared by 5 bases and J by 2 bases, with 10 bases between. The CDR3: CASSVMGAYEQYF. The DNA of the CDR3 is TGTGCCAGCAGCGTTATGGGTGCCTACGAGCAGTACTTC.

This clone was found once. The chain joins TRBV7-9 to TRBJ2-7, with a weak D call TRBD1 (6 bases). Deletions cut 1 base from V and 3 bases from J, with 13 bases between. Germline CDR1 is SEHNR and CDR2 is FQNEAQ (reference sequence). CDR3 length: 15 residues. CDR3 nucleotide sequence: TGTGCCAGCAGCTTAGGCACAGGGCGACACTACGAGCAGTACTTC. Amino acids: CASSLGTGRHYEQYF.

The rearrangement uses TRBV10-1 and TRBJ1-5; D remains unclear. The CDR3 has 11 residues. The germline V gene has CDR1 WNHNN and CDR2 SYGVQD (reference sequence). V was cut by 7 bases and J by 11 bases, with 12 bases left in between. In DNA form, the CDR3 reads TGCGCCAGCATACAAGGGAGGGCCCAGCATTTT. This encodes CASIQGRAQHF.

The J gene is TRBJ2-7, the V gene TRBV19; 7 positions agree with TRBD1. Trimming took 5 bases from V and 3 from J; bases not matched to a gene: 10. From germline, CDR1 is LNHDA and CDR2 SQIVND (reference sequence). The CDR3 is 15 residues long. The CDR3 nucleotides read TGTGCCAGTAGTCTTACGACAGGGATGCTCTACGAGCAGTACTTC. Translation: CASSLTTGMLYEQYF. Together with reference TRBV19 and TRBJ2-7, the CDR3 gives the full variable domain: DGGITQSPKYLFRKEGQNVTLSCEQNLNHDAMYWYRQDPGQGLRLIYYSQIVNDFQKGDIAEGYSVSREKKESFPLTVTSAQKNPTAFYLCASSLTTGMLYEQYFGPGTRLTVT.

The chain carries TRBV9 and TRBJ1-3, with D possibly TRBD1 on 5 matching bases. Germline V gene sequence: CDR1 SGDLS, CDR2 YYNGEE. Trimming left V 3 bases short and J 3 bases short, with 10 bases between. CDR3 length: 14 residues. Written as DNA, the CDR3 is TGTGCCAGCAGCGCGACAGCTCTTGGAAACACCATATATTTT. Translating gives CASSATALGNTIYF.

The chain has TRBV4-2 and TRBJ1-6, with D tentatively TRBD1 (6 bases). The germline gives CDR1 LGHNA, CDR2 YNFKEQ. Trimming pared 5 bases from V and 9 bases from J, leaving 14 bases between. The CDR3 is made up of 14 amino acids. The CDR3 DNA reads TGTGCCAGCAGCAACCCGGGGGGCGTTTCACCCCTCCACTTT. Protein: CASSNPGGVSPLHF.

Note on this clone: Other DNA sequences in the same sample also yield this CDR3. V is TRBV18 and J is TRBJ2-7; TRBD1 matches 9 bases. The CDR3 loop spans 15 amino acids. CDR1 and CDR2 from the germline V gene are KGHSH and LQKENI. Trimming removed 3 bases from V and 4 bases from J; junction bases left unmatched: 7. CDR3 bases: TGTGCCAGCTCACCGCCGGGACAGGGAGGATACGAGCAGTACTTC. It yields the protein CASSPPGQGGYEQYF.

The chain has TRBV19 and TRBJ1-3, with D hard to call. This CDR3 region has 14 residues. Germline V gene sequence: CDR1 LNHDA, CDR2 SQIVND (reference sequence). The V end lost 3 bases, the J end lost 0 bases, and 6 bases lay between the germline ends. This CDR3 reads CASSIQHSGNTIYF. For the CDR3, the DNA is TGTGCCAGTAGTATTCAGCACTCTGGAAACACCATATATTTT.

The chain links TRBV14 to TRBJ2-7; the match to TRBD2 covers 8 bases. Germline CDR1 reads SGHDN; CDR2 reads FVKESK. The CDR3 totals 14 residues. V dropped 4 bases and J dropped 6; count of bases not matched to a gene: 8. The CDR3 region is CASSPVAGTREQYF. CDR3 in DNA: TGTGCCAGCAGCCCGGTAGCGGGGACTCGCGAGCAGTACTTC.

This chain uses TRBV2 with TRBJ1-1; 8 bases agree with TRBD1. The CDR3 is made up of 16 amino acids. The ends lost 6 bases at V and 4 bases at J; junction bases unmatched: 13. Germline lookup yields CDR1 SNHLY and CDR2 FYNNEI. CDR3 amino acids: CASRGQGGKGGTEAFF. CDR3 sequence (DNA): TGTGCCAGCAGAGGACAGGGAGGGAAGGGAGGCACTGAAGCTTTCTTT.

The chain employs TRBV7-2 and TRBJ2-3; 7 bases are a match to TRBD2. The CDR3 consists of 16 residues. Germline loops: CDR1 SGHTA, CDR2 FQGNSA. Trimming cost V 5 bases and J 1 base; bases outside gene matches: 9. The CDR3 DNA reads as TGTGCCAGCAGCCTCTTCGGGGGAGGGGGCACAGATACGCAGTATTTT. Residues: CASSLFGGGGTDTQYF.

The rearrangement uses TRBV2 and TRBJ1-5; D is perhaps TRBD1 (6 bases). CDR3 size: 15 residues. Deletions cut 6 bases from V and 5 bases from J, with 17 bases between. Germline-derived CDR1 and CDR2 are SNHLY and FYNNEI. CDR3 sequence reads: CASRGDTSWDQPQHF. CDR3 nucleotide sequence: TGTGCCAGCAGGGGGGACACAAGTTGGGATCAGCCCCAGCATTTT.

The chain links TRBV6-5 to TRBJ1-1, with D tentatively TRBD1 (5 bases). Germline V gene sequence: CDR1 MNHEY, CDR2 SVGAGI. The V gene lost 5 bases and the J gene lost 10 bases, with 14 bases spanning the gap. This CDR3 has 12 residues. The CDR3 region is CASSQLGDVAFF. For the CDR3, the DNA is TGTGCCAGCAGTCAGCTTGGGGACGTAGCTTTCTTT.

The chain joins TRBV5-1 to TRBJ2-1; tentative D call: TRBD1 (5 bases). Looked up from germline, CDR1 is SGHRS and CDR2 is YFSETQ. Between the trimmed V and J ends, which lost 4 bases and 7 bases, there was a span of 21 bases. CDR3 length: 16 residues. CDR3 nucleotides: TGCGCCAGCAGCGTTCAGGAGCTTAGGGGTGGAAATGAGCAGTTCTTC. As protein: CASSVQELRGGNEQFF.

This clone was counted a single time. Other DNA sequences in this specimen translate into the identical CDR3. The CDR3 region is CASTLLGNTEAFF. The CDR3 DNA sequence: TGTGCCAGCACCCTCCTAGGGAACACTGAAGCTTTCTTT. The V and J genes are TRBV6-1 and TRBJ1-1; D is ambiguous. Germline CDR1 reads MNHNS; CDR2 reads SASEGT. The CDR3 is 13 residues long. The germline V and J ends were trimmed by 7 bases and 1 base, with 10 bases remaining between them.

This CDR3 reads CASSLTGTSGRRSDTQYF. The CDR3, as DNA: TGTGCCAGCAGCTTAACCGGGACTAGCGGGAGAAGATCAGATACGCAGTATTTT. This chain uses TRBV5-4 with TRBJ2-3, with 14 bases identical to TRBD2. The V segment lost 2 bases and the J segment 4 bases; nucleotides outside the gene matches: 9. The V gene's germline CDR1 is SGHNT and CDR2 YYREEE (reference sequence). The CDR3 has 18 amino acids.

Written as DNA, the CDR3 is TGTGCCTGGAGGGGAATCTGGGGGACCCAGTACTTC. It specifies CAWRGIWGTQYF. The chain links TRBV30 to TRBJ2-5, with D unresolved. CDR3 length equals 12 residues. Germline V gives CDR1 GTSNPN, CDR2 SVGIG (reference sequence). Deletions cut 3 bases from V and 7 bases from J, with 12 bases between.

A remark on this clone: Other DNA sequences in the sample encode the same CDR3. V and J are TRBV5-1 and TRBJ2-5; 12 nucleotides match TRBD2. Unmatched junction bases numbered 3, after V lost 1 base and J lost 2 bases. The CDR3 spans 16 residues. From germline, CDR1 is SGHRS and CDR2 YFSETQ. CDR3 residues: CASSLTGTSGQETQYF. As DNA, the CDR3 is TGCGCCAGCAGCTTGACCGGGACTAGCGGGCAAGAGACCCAGTACTTC.

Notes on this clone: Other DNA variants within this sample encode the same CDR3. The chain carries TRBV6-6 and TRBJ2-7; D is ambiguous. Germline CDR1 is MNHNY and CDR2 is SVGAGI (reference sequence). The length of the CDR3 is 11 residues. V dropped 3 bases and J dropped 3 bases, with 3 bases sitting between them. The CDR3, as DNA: TGTGCCAGCAGTTATAACTACGAGCAGTACTTC. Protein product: CASSYNYEQYF.

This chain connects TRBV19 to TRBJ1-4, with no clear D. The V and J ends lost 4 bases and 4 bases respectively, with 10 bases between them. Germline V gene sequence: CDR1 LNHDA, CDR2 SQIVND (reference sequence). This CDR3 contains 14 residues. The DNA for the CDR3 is TGTGCCAGTAGTACCACAGCGATTAATGAAAAACTGTTTTTT. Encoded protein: CASSTTAINEKLFF.

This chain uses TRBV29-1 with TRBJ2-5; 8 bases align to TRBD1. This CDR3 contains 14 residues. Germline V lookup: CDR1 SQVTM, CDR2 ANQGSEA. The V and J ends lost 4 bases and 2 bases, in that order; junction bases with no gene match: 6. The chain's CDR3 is CSVAPGQVQETQYF. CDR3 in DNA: TGCAGCGTTGCACCGGGACAGGTACAAGAGACCCAGTACTTC.